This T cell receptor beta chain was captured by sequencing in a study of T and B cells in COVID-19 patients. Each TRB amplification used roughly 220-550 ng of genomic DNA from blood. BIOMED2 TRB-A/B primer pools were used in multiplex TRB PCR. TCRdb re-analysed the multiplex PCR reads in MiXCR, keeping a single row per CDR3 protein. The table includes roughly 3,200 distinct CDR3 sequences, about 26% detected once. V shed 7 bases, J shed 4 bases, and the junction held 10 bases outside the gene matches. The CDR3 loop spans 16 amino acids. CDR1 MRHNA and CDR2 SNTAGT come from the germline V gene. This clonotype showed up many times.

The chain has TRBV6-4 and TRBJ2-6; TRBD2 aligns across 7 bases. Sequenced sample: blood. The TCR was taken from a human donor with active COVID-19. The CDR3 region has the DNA TGTGCCAGCAAATCGGGAGGAGGGCAAGGGGCCAACGTCCTGACTTTC. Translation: CASKSGGGQGANVLTF.